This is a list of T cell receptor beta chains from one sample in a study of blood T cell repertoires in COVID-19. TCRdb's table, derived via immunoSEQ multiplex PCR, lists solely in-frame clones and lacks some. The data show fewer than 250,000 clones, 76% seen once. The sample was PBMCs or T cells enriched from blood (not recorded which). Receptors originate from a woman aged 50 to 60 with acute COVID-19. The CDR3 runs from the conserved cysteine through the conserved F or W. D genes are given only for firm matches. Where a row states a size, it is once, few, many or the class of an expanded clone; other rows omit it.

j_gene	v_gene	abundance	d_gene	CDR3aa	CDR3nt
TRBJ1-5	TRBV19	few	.	CASSIPGARNQPQHF	TGTGCCAGTAGTATTCCAGGGGCCCGAAATCAGCCCCAGCATTTT
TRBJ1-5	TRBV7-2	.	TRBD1	CASSPYRIGTGLYQPQHF	TGTGCCAGCAGCCCCTACAGGATAGGGACAGGGCTTTATCAGCCCCAGCATTTT
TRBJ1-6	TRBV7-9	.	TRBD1	CASSLMGDRVHF	TGTGCCAGCAGCTTAATGGGGGACAGGGTTCACTTT
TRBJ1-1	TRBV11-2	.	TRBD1	CASSLTGVNTEAFF	TGTGCCAGCAGCCTCACAGGGGTCAACACTGAAGCTTTCTTT
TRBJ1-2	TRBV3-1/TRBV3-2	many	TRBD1	CASSDRGTNYGYTF	TGTGCCAGCAGTGACAGGGGGACCAATTATGGCTACACCTTC
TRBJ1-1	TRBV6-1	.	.	CASSEAQIPNTEAFF	TGTGCCAGCAGTGAAGCGCAGATACCGAACACTGAAGCTTTCTTT
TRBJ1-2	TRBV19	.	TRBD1	CASRTGGILGGYTF	TGTGCCAGTAGAACAGGGGGGATCCTAGGGGGCTACACCTTC
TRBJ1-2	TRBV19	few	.	CASSLTGTANYGYTF	TGTGCCAGTAGTCTAACAGGGACGGCTAACTATGGCTACACCTTC
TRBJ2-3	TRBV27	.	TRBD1	CASSIPRDSLLADTQYF	TGTGCCAGCAGTATCCCCCGGGACAGCCTTTTAGCAGATACGCAGTATTTT
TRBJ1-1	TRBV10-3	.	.	CAISGGPFGNTEAFF	TGTGCCATCAGTGGAGGGCCCTTTGGTAACACTGAAGCTTTCTTT
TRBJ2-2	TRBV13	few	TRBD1	CASSDHGETGPGELFF	TGTGCCAGCAGTGACCACGGGGAGACAGGGCCCGGGGAGCTGTTTTTT
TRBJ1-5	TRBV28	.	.	CASRPVIRESNQPQHF	TGTGCCAGCCGCCCAGTTATACGGGAAAGCAATCAGCCCCAGCATTTT
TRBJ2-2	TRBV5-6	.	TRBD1	CASSLRGLGAGELFF	TGTGCCAGCAGCTTGAGGGGGCTCGGGGCCGGGGAGCTGTTTTTT
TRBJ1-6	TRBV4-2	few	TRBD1	CASSRRDSESSPLHF	TGTGCCAGCAGCAGACGGGACAGTGAGTCTTCACCCCTCCACTTT
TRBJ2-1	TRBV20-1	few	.	CSASGALGASYNEQFF	TGCAGTGCTAGTGGTGCTCTGGGGGCCTCCTACAATGAGCAGTTCTTC
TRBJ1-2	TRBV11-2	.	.	CASSGGVGATYGYTF	TGTGCCAGCAGCGGGGGGGTAGGGGCCACCTATGGCTACACCTTC
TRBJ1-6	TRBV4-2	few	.	CASTLHPGYSPLHF	TGTGCCAGCACCTTGCATCCGGGGTATTCACCCCTCCACTTT
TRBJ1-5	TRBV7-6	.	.	CASSLRQPPDHQPQHF	TGTGCCAGCAGCTTACGACAGCCACCCGACCATCAGCCCCAGCATTTT
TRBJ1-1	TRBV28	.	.	CASILFGTEAFF	TGTGCCAGCATACTATTTGGGACTGAAGCTTTCTTT
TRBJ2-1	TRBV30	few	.	CAWRYYNEQFF	TGTGCCTGGAGATACTACAATGAGCAGTTCTTC
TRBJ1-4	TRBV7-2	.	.	CASSPLGGTNEKLFF	TGTGCCAGCAGCCCCCTCGGGGGAACTAATGAAAAACTGTTTTTT
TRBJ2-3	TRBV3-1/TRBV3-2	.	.	CASSQDLDRTDTQYF	TGTGCCAGCAGCCAAGATCTAGATCGCACAGATACGCAGTATTTT
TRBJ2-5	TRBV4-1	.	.	CASSQGLGAQETQYF	TGCGCCAGCAGCCAAGGGCTAGGGGCCCAAGAGACCCAGTACTTC
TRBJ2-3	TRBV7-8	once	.	CASSQPGMAGATQYF	TGTGCCAGCAGCCAACCCGGGATGGCAGGGGCTACGCAGTATTTT
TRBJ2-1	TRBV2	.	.	CASSGGVDEQFF	TGTGCCAGCAGCGGGGGAGTCGATGAGCAGTTCTTC
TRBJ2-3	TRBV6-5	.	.	CASSYGGSGDTQYF	TGTGCCAGCAGTTACGGCGGGTCTGGAGATACGCAGTATTTT
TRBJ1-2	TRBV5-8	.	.	CASSWGQSLVSPGYTF	TGTGCCAGCAGCTGGGGCCAATCCCTGGTATCCCCGGGCTACACCTTC
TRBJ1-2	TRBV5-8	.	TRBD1	CASSRRDSYGYTF	TGTGCCAGCAGTCGCCGGGACAGCTATGGCTACACCTTC
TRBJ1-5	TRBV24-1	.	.	CATQGTGNQPQHF	TGTGCCACTCAGGGGACCGGCAATCAGCCCCAGCATTTT
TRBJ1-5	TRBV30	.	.	CAWSGRNNQPQHF	TGTGCCTGGAGTGGGCGGAACAATCAGCCCCAGCATTTT
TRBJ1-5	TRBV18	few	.	CASSPETLGGQPQHF	TGTGCCAGCTCACCAGAGACCCTAGGAGGTCAGCCCCAGCATTTT
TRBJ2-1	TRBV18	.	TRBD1	CASSPPGTGSYNEQFF	TGTGCCAGCTCACCACCAGGGACAGGGTCCTACAATGAGCAGTTCTTC
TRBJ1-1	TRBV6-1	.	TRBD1	CASSDPLGQGVRRGEAFF	TGTGCCAGCAGTGACCCGCTGGGACAGGGAGTCCGTCGGGGTGAAGCTTTCTTT
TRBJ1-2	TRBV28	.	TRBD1	CASSAYRGKNYGYTF	TGTGCCAGCAGTGCATACAGGGGAAAGAACTATGGCTACACCTTC
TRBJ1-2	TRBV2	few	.	CASSEAGRGGNYGYTF	TGTGCCAGCAGTGAAGCAGGGCGGGGAGGCAACTATGGCTACACCTTC
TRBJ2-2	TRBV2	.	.	CASSIRQPNTGELFF	TGTGCCAGCAGTATCCGACAGCCGAACACCGGGGAGCTGTTTTTT
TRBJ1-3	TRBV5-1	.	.	CASSLQSGNTIYF	TGCGCCAGCAGCTTGCAATCTGGAAACACCATATATTTT
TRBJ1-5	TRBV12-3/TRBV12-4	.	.	CASSLRGSQPQHF	TGTGCCAGCAGTTTACGGGGGAGTCAGCCCCAGCATTTT
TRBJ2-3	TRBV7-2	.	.	CASSLSSVGTDTQYF	TGTGCCAGCAGCTTAAGTAGCGTGGGGACAGATACGCAGTATTTT
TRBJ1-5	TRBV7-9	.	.	CASSLTGKVYQPQHF	TGTGCCAGCAGCTTAACAGGAAAGGTTTATCAGCCCCAGCATTTT
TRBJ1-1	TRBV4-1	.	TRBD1	CASSRLSGQGVTEAFF	TGCGCCAGCAGCCGCTTAAGCGGACAGGGGGTCACTGAAGCTTTCTTT
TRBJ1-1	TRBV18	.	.	CASSQIEWNTEAFF	TGTGCCAGCTCACAGATAGAGTGGAACACTGAAGCTTTCTTT
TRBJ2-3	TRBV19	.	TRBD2	CASSIEASGGASTDTQYF	TGTGCCAGTAGTATAGAGGCTAGCGGGGGGGCTAGCACAGATACGCAGTATTTT
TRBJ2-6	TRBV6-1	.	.	CASSERVFAGANVLTF	TGTGCCAGCAGTGAACGAGTGTTTGCTGGGGCCAACGTCCTGACTTTC
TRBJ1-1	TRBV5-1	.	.	CASSLFGQNTEAFF	TGCGCCAGCAGCTTGTTTGGGCAGAACACTGAAGCTTTCTTT
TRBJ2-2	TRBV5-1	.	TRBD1	CASTGQGNGELFF	TGCGCCAGCACGGGACAGGGGAACGGGGAGCTGTTTTTT
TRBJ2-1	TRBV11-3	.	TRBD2	CASSSGTSGWGDDEQFF	TGTGCCAGCAGCTCAGGGACTAGCGGCTGGGGGGACGATGAGCAGTTCTTC
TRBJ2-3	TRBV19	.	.	CASSIARAHTDTQYF	TGTGCCAGTAGTATTGCCAGGGCCCACACAGATACGCAGTATTTT
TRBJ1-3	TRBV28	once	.	CASSESGGGNGNTIYF	TGTGCCAGCAGCGAGTCCGGGGGGGGAAACGGAAACACCATATATTTT
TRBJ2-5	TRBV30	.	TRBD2	CAWRGTSGGLLQETQYF	TGTGCCTGGAGAGGGACTAGCGGGGGACTACTCCAAGAGACCCAGTACTTC
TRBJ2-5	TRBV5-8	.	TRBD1	CASSRQGLSQETQYF	TGTGCCAGCAGTCGACAGGGCTTGAGTCAAGAGACCCAGTACTTC